The subject of this entry is one TCR beta chain. This entry comes from a study of blood T cell repertoires in COVID-19. The wider study: The samples span acute and convalescent COVID-19 from the United States, Italy and Spain.

CDR1 and CDR2 (germline): LGHDT, YNNKEL (reference sequence). The CDR3 loop spans 17 amino acids. V lost 4 bases, J lost 1 base, and 5 bases stayed unmatched. TCRdb keeps only in-frame clones here, not all; method: immunoSEQ multiplex PCR. The data show about 150,000 clones, approximately 85% seen once. The sequenced sample consisted of peripheral blood. The rearrangement links TRBV3-1 (or the pseudogene TRBV3-2) to TRBJ2-3; 13 nucleotides match TRBD2. The clonotype was recovered from a woman aged 55-75 years with COVID-19, enrolled during active disease. In DNA form, the CDR3 reads TGTGCCAGCAGCCGATCCGGACTAGCGGGGGGCACAGATACGCAGTATTTT. As protein: CASSRSGLAGGTDTQYF.